This entry describes one TCR beta chain. The antigen remains unidentified. These data are taken from a study of CD8+CD57+ T cells in acquired aplastic anemia. Findings of the study overall: There were over 25 CD8+ CDR3 sequences that occurred in both patients and controls.

Genomic DNA, serving as template, underwent TCR beta VDJ and CDR3 profiling. Each CDR3 protein is one row after TCRdb ran MiXCR on the reads. The sample shows 150,000 to 200,000 distinct CDR3 sequences, 64% of them seen only once. Trimming removed 5 bases from V and 2 bases from J; junction bases left unmatched: 21. Per germline, CDR1 SGHAT and CDR2 FQNNGV. The CDR3 sequence is 21 residues long. The material sequenced was sorted CD4+, CD8+, or CD8+CD57+ T cells (not recorded which) from PBMCs. The chain is built from TRBV11-2 and TRBJ2-5, with TRBD2 matching over 12 bases. This TCR came from a human donor with severe aplastic anemia or a healthy control (not recorded which). The CDR3 spells CASSHDLGLAGFLARQETQYF. For the CDR3, the DNA is TGTGCCAGCAGCCACGATTTAGGACTAGCGGGATTTCTGGCCCGTCAAGAGACCCAGTACTTC.